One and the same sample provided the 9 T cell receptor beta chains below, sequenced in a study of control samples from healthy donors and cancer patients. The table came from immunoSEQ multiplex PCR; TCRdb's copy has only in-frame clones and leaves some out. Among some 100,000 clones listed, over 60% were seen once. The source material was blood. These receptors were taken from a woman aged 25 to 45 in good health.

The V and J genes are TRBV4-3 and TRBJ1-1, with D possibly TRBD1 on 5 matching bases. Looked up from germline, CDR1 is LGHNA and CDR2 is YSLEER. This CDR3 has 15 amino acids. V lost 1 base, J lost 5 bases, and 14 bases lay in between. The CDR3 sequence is CASSQGGAGGTEAFF. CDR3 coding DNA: TGCGCCAGCAGCCAAGGAGGGGCCGGGGGGACTGAAGCTTTCTTT.

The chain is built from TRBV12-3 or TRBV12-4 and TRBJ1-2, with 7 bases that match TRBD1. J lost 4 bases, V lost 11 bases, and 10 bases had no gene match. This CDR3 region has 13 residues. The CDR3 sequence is CAAPRGSGYGYTF. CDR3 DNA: TGTGCCGCCCCCAGGGGGTCAGGCTATGGCTACACCTTC.

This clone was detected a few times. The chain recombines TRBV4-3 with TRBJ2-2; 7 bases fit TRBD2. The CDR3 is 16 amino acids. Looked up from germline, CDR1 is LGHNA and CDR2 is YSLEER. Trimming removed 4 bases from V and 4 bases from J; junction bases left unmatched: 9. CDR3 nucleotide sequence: TGCGCCAGCAGCCGGGACTGGGAGGGGCCCACCGGGGAGCTGTTTTTT. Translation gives CASSRDWEGPTGELFF.

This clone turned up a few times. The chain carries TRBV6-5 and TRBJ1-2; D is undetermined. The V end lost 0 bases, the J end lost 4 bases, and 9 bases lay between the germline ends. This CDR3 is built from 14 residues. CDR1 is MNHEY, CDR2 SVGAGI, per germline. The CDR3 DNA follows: TGTGCCAGCAGTTACTCTCAGACCATCTATGGCTACACCTTC. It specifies CASSYSQTIYGYTF.

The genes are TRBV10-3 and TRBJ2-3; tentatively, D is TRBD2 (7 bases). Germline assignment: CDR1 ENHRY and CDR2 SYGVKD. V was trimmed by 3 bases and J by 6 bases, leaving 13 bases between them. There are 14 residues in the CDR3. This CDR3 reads CAISDGGGRDTQYF. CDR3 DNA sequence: TGTGCCATCAGTGACGGCGGGGGCCGCGATACGCAGTATTTT.

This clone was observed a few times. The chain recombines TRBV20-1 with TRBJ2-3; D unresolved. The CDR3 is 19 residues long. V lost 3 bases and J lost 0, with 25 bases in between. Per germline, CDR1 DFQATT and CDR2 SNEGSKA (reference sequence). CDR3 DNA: TGCAGTGCTAGTTCGGTATCAAGCACAACAGAAACTAGCACAGATACGCAGTATTTT. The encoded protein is CSASSVSSTTETSTDTQYF.

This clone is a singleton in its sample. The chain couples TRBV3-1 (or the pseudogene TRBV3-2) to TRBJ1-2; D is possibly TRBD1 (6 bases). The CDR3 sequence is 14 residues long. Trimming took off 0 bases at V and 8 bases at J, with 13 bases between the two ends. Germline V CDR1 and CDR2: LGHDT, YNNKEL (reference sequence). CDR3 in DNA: TGTGCCAGCAGCCAAGATGCACAGGGAGACGGCTACACCTTC. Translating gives CASSQDAQGDGYTF.

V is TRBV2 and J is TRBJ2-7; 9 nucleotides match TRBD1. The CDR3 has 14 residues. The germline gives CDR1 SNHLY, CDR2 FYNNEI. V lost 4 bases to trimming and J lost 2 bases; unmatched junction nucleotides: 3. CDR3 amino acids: CASSGGQGPYEQYF. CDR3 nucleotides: TGTGCCAGCAGTGGGGGACAGGGACCCTACGAGCAGTACTTC.

The CDR3 bases are TGTGCAAGTCGCTTAGCGACAGGGGGAACCCACGAGCAGTACTTC. Translated, it gives CASRLATGGTHEQYF. The rearrangement links TRBV12-2 to TRBJ2-7; the table assigns TRBD1, which was not confirmed against the DNA. TRBV12-2 is annotated as a pseudogene. The CDR3 is made up of 15 amino acids.